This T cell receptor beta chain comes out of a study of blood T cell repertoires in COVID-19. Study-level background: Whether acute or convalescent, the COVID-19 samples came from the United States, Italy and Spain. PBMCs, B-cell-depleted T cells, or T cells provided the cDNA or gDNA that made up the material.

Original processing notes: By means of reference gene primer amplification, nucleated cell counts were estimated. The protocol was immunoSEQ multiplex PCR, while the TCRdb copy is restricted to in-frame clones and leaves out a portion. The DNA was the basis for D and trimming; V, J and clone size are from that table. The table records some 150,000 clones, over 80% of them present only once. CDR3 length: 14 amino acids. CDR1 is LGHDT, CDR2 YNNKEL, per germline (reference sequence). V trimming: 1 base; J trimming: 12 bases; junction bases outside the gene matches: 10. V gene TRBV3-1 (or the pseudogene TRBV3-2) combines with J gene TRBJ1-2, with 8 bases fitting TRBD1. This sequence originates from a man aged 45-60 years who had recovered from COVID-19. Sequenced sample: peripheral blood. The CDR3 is CASSQVDRTGLHTF. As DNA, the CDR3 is TGTGCCAGCAGCCAAGTGGACCGGACAGGGCTGCACACCTTC.